This record concerns one T cell receptor (beta chain) sequence. Its antigen remains unknown. The source of the sample is a study of identifying expanded T cells in peripheral blood. Here immunoSEQ multiplex PCR was the method, and the copy in TCRdb shows in-frame clones only, minus some. The sample gives fewer than 65,000 clones, more than 75% of which show up once; roughly 4.5% is in the top ten. Whole-study results and caveats: Over about two and four weeks, about 15 and 19 clones changed, versus more than 1 between replicates.

V lost 9 bases and J lost 2, with 13 bases in between. In germline, CDR1 is ENHRY, CDR2 SYGVKD. The CDR3 extends over 13 amino acids. The receptor was derived from a person between 18 and 69 years old in good health. The chain recombines TRBV10-3 with TRBJ2-5; a weak D match, TRBD1 (5 bases). The material sequenced was blood. CDR3 residues: CAISLDRQETQYF. For the CDR3, the DNA is TGTGCCATATCACTCGACAGACAAGAGACCCAGTACTTC.